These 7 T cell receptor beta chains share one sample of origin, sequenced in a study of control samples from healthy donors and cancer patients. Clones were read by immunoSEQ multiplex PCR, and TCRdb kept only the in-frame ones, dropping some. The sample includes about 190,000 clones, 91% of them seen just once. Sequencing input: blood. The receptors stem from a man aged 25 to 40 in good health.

DNA of the CDR3: TGTGCCAGCAGCTCCTACGAGCAGTACTTC. It translates to CASSSYEQYF. The V gene is TRBV12-3 or TRBV12-4, the J gene TRBJ2-7; no clear D. The CDR3 totals 10 residues. The V end lost 6 bases, the J end lost 0 bases, and 0 bases lay between the germline ends.

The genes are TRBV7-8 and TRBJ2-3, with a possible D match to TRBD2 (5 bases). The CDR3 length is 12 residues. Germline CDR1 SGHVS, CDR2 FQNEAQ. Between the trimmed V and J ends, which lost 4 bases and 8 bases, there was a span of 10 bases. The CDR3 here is CASSYYEGTQYF. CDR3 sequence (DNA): TGTGCCAGCAGCTACTACGAGGGTACGCAGTATTTT.

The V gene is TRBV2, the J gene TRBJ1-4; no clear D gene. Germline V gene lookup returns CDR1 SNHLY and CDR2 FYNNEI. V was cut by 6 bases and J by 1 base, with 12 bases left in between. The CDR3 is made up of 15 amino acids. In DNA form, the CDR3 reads TGTGCCAGCAGCGCCTTTGGGGTAACTAATGAAAAACTGTTTTTT. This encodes CASSAFGVTNEKLFF. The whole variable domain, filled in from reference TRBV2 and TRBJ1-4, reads EPEVTQTPSHQVTQMGQEVILRCVPISNHLYFYWYRQILGQKVEFLVSFYNNEISEKSEIFDDQFSVERPDGSNFTLKIRSTKLEDSAMYFCASSAFGVTNEKLFFGSGTQLSVL.

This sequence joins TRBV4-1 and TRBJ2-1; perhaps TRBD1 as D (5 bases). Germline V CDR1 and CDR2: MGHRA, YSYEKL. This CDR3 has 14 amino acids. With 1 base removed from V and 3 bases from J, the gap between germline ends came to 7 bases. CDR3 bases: TGCGCCAGCAGCCAAGCAGGGAACTACAATGAGCAGTTCTTC. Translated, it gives CASSQAGNYNEQFF.

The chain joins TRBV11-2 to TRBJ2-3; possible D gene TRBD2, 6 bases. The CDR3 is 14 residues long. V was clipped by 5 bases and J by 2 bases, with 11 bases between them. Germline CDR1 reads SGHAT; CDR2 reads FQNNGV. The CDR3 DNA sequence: TGTGCCAGCAGCCTTAGCGGTGACACAGATACGCAGTATTTT. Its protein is CASSLSGDTDTQYF.

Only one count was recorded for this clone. This chain's CDR3 is CASSFPGLAGERTSTDTQYF. CDR3 sequence (DNA): TGTGCCAGCAGTTTCCCGGGACTAGCGGGGGAGAGGACTAGCACAGATACGCAGTATTTT. The rearrangement uses TRBV6-2 or TRBV6-3 and TRBJ2-3; 14 nucleotides agree with TRBD2. Germline V gene sequence: CDR1 MNHEY, CDR2 SVGEGT. CDR3 length: 20 amino acids. V dropped 4 bases and J dropped 0; count of bases not matched to a gene: 12.

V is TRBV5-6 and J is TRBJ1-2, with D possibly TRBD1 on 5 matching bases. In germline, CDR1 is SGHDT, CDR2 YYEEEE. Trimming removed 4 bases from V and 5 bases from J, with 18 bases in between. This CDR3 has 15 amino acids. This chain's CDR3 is CASSTLPGAQYGYTF. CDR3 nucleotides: TGTGCCAGCAGCACCCTTCCCGGGGCTCAATATGGCTACACCTTC.